These T cell receptor beta chains were read from a single sample in a study of radiotherapy plus CTLA-4 blockade in lung cancer. Repertoires were generated with immunoSEQ multiplex PCR, while TCRdb's copy carries only in-frame clones and drops some. The table has roughly 58,000 clones, almost 85% seen once. The source material was peripheral blood, sampled from a patient treated with radiotherapy plus ipilimumab. The source is a human donor with non-small cell lung cancer whose response to radiotherapy plus ipilimumab could not be evaluated. Both conserved end residues are part of each CDR3. Each record gives: D gene, clone size, V gene, J gene, CDR3 protein, CDR3 DNA. A D gene is named only where the DNA matches it firmly. Clone size is shown for a subset of rows, as once, few, many or a class of expanded clone.

TRBD2	-	TRBV5-1	TRBJ2-5	CASSPASGAQETQYF	TGCGCCAGCAGCCCGGCTAGCGGGGCCCAAGAGACCCAGTACTTC
TRBD1	-	TRBV15	TRBJ2-1	CATSRGDRIGEQFF	TGTGCCACCAGCAGAGGGGACAGGATCGGGGAGCAGTTCTTC
-	-	TRBV18	TRBJ2-1	CASSPGTPANYNEQFF	TGTGCCAGCTCACCAGGGACACCCGCTAACTACAATGAGCAGTTCTTC
-	once	TRBV28	TRBJ2-5	CASSPGIGETQYF	TGTGCCAGCAGTCCCGGGATCGGAGAGACCCAGTACTTC
TRBD2	-	TRBV28	TRBJ2-7	CASSAGRLGLAGGSFYEQYF	TGTGCCAGCAGCGCCGGCCGTCTGGGACTAGCGGGAGGGTCCTTCTACGAGCAGTACTTC
TRBD1	-	TRBV5-1	TRBJ2-7	CASSKGRDREYF	TGCGCCAGCAGCAAAGGTAGGGACAGAGAGTACTTC
-	-	TRBV7-2	TRBJ2-1	CASSAGGPTTYNEQFF	TGTGCCAGCAGCGCCGGGGGGCCCACTACCTACAATGAGCAGTTCTTC
TRBD1	-	TRBV14	TRBJ1-1	CASSQVPGQGAFF	TGTGCCAGCAGCCAAGTCCCAGGACAGGGAGCTTTCTTT
TRBD1	few	TRBV7-8	TRBJ1-4	CASSQGEREKLFF	TGTGCCAGCAGCCAGGGGGAGAGAGAAAAACTGTTTTTT
-	-	TRBV11-2	TRBJ2-3	CASSLGPQDTQYF	TGTGCCAGCAGCCTGGGGCCACAAGATACGCAGTATTTT
-	-	TRBV6-1	TRBJ2-5	CASSLTGIQETQYF	TGTGCCAGCAGCCTCACAGGGATTCAAGAGACCCAGTACTTC
TRBD1	-	TRBV6-5	TRBJ2-1	CASSPPGQGAHEQFF	TGTGCCAGCAGTCCACCGGGACAGGGGGCCCATGAGCAGTTCTTC
-	-	TRBV28	TRBJ2-1	CASSFGGNYNEQFF	TGTGCCAGCAGTTTTGGCGGGAACTACAATGAGCAGTTCTTC
-	-	TRBV5-8	TRBJ2-3	CASSLGRDSSTDTQYF	TGTGCCAGCAGCTTGGGGCGGGACAGTAGCACAGATACGCAGTATTTT